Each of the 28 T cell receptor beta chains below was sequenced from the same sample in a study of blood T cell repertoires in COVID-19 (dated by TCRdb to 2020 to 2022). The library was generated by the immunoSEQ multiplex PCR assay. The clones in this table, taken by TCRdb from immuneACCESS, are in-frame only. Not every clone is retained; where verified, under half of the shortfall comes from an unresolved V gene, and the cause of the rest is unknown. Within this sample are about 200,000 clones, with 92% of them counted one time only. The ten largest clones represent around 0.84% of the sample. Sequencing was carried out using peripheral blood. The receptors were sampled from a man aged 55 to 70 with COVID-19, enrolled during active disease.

This chain's CDR3 is CASSQQTGPYEQYF. The CDR3 coding sequence is TGCGCCAGCAGCCAACAGACAGGTCCCTACGAGCAGTACTTC. The J gene is TRBJ2-7, the V gene TRBV4-3, with D perhaps TRBD1 (6 bases). Deletions cut 2 bases from V and 2 bases from J, with 10 bases between. Per germline, CDR1 LGHNA and CDR2 YSLEER. The CDR3 consists of 14 residues.

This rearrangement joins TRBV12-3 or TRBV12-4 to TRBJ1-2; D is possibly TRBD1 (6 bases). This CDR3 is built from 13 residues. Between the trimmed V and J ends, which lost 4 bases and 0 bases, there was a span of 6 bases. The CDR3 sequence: CASSWTANYGYTF. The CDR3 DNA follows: TGTGCCAGCAGTTGGACAGCTAACTATGGCTACACCTTC.

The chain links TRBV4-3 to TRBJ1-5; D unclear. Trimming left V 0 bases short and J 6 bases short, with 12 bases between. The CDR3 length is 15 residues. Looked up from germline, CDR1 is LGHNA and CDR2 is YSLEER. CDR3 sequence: CASSQDAGGSQPQHF. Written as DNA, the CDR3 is TGCGCCAGCAGCCAAGATGCAGGAGGTAGTCAGCCCCAGCATTTT.

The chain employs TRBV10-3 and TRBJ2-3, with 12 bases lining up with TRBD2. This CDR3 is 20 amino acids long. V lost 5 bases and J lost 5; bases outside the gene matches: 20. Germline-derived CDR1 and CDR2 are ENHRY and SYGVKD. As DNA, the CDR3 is TGTGCCATCAGTTTACAGGGCACCTCTAGCGGGAGGGCCCTCGGAGATACGCAGTATTTT. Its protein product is CAISLQGTSSGRALGDTQYF.

The CDR3 loop reads CASSQVAGGPGEQYF. The DNA for the CDR3 is TGTGCCAGCAGCCAGGTAGCGGGAGGGCCAGGCGAGCAGTACTTC. The rearrangement links TRBV3-1 (or the pseudogene TRBV3-2) to TRBJ2-7; 11 bases fit TRBD2. V shed 3 bases, J shed 6 bases, and the junction held 7 bases outside the gene matches. The CDR3 is made up of 15 amino acids. In germline, CDR1 is LGHDT, CDR2 YNNKEL (reference sequence).

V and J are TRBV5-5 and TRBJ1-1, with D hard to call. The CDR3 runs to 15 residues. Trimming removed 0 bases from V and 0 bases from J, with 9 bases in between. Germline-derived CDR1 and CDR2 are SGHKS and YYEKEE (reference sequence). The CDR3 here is CASSLAHDLNTEAFF. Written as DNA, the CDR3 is TGTGCCAGCAGCTTGGCGCACGACTTGAACACTGAAGCTTTCTTT. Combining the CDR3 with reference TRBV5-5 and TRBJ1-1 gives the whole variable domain DAGVTQSPTHLIKTRGQQVTLRCSPISGHKSVSWYQQVLGQGPQFIFQYYEKEERGRGNFPDRFSARQFPNYSSELNVNALLLGDSALYLCASSLAHDLNTEAFFGQGTRLTVV.

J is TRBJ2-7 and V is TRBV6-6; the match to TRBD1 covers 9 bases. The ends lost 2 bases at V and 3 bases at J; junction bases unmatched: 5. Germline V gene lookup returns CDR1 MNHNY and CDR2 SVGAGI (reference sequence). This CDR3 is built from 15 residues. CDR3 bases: TGTGCCAGCAGTTACGGGACAGGGCCAAGCTACGAGCAGTACTTC. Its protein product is CASSYGTGPSYEQYF.

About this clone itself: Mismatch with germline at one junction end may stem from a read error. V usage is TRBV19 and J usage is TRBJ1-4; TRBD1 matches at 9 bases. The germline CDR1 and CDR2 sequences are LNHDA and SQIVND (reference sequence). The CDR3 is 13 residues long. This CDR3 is CASSLRGTGPAIF. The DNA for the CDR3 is TGTGCCAGTAGTCTCAGGGGGACAGGGCCAGCAATTTTT.

In DNA, the CDR3 is TGTGCCTGGAGTGTAGATCCGTCGGGGTATGGCTACACCTTC. Translating gives CAWSVDPSGYGYTF. The chain is built from TRBV30 and TRBJ1-2, with unresolved D. Trimming cost V 0 bases and J 5 bases, with 13 bases left between them. This CDR3 is 14 amino acids long. Germline assignment: CDR1 GTSNPN and CDR2 SVGIG (reference sequence).

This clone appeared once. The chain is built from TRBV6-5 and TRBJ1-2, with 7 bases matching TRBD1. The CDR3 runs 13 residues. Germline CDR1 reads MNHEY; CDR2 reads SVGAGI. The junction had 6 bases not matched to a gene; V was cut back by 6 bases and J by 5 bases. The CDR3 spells CASRPAGQYGYTF. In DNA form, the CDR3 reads TGTGCCAGCAGACCTGCGGGACAGTATGGCTACACCTTC.

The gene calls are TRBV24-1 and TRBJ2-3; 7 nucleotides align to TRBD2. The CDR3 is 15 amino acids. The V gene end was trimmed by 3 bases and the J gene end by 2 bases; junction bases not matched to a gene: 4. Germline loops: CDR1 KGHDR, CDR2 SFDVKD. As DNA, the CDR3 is TGTGCCACCAGTGATGAGCGGGAAATCACAGATACGCAGTATTTT. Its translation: CATSDEREITDTQYF.

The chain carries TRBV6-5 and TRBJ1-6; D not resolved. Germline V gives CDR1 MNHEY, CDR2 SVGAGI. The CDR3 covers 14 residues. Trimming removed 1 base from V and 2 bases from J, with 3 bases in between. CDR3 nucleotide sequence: TGTGCCAGCAGTTACTGGCCCTATAATTCACCCCTCCACTTT. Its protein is CASSYWPYNSPLHF.

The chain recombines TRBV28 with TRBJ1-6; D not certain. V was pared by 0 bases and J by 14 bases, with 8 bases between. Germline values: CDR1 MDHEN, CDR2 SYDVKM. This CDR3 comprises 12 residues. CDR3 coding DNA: TGTGCCAGCAGTTTATGGGGAGACACCCTCCACTTT. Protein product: CASSLWGDTLHF.

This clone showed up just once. The CDR3 sequence is CASLQGVNTEAFF. CDR3 nucleotide sequence: TGTGCCAGCCTACAGGGGGTAAACACTGAAGCTTTCTTT. V usage is TRBV12-3 or TRBV12-4 and J usage is TRBJ1-1, with TRBD1 matching 8 bases. Trimming cost V 8 bases and J 2 bases; bases outside gene matches: 4. The CDR3 extends over 13 amino acids.

The CDR3 protein is CASSLITGVNSPLHF. The CDR3, as DNA: TGCGCCAGCAGCTTGATAACAGGGGTGAATTCACCCCTCCACTTT. The rearrangement links TRBV5-1 to TRBJ1-6; 7 nucleotides align to TRBD1. From germline, CDR1 is SGHRS and CDR2 YFSETQ. The CDR3 has 15 residues. V trimming: 1 base; J trimming: 7 bases; junction bases outside the gene matches: 5.

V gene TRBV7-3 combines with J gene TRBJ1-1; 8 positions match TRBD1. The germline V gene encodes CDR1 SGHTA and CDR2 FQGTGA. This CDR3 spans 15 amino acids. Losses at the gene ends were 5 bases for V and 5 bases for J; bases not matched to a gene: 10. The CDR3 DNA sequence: TGTGCCAGCAGCGAATCAGGGGGCGCGAGGACTGAAGCTTTCTTT. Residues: CASSESGGARTEAFF.

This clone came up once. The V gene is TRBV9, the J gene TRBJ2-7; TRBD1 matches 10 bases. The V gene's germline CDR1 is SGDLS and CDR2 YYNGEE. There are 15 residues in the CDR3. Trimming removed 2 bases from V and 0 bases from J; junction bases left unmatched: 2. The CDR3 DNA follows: TGTGCCAGCAGCGTGGGACAGGGGCCCTCCTACGAGCAGTACTTC. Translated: CASSVGQGPSYEQYF.

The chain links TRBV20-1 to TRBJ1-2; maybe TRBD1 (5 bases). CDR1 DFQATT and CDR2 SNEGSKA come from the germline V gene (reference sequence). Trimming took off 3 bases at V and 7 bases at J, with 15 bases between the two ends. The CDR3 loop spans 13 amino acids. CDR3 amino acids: CSASGGDSAGYTF. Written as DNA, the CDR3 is TGCAGTGCTAGTGGGGGGGATAGCGCTGGCTACACCTTC.

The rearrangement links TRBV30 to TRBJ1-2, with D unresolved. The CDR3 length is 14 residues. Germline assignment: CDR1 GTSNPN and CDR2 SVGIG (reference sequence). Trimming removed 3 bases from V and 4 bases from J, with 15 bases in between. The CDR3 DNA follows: TGTGCCTGGAGGAGGACCGGGATATCCTATGGCTACACCTTC. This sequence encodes CAWRRTGISYGYTF.

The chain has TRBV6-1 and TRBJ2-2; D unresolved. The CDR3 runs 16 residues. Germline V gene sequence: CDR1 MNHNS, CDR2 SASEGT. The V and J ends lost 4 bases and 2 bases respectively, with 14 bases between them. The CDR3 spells CASSGALGRNTGELFF. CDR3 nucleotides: TGTGCCAGCAGTGGGGCTTTGGGCAGAAACACCGGGGAGCTGTTTTTT.

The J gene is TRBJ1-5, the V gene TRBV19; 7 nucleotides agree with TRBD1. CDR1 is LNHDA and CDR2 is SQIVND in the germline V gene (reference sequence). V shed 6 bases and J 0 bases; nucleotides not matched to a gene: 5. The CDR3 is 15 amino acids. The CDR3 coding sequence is TGTGCCAGTAGCCCGGGACAGAATAGCAATCAGCCCCAGCATTTT. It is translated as CASSPGQNSNQPQHF.

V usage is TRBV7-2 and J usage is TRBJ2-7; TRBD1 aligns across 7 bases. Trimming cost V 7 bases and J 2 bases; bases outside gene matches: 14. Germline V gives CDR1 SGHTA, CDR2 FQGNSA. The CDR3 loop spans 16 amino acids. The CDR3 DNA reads TGTGCCAGCACCTGGAACGGCCGGGACAGCCCCTACGAGCAGTACTTC. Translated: CASTWNGRDSPYEQYF.

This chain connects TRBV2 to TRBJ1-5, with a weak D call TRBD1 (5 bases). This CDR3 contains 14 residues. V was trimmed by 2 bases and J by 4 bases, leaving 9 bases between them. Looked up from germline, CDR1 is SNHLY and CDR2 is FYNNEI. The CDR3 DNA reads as TGTGCCAGCAGTGAAAAGACAGAGAATCAGCCCCAGCATTTT. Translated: CASSEKTENQPQHF.

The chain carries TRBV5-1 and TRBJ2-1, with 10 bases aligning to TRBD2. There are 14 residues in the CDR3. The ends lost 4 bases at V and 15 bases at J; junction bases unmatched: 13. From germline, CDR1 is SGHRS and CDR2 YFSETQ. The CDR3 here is CASSIPSSGSSVFF. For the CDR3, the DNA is TGCGCCAGCAGCATCCCTTCTAGCGGGAGTTCAGTGTTCTTC.

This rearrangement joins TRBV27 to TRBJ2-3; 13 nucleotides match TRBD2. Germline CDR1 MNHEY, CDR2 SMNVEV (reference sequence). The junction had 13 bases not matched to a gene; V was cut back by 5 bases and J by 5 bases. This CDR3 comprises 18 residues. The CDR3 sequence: CASSPRLRLAGGIDTQYF. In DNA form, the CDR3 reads TGTGCCAGCAGTCCCCGCCTCCGACTAGCGGGGGGTATAGATACGCAGTATTTT.

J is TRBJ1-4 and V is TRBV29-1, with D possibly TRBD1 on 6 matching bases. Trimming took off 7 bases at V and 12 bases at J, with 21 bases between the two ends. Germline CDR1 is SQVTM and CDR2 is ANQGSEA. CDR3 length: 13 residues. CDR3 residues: CSAAGGPQRELFF. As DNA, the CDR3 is TGCAGCGCCGCGGGGGGGCCCCAGAGAGAACTGTTTTTT. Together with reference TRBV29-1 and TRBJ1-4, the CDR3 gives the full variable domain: SAVISQKPSRDICQRGTSLTIQCQVDSQVTMMFWYRQQPGQSLTLIATANQGSEATYESGFVIDKFPISRPNLTFSTLTVSNMSPEDSSIYLCSAAGGPQRELFFGSGTQLSVL.

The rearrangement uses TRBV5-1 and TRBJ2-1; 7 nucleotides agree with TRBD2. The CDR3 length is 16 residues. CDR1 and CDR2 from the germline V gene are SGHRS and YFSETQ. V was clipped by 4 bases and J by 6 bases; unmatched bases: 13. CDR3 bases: TGCGCCAGCAGCAATCCCCCTAGGCGGGGGACCAATGAGCAGTTCTTC. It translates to CASSNPPRRGTNEQFF. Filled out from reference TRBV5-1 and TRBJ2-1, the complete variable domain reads KAGVTQTPRYLIKTRGQQVTLSCSPISGHRSVSWYQQTPGQGLQFLFEYFSETQRNKGNFPGRFSGRQFSNSRSEMNVSTLELGDSALYLCASSNPPRRGTNEQFFGPGTRLTVL.

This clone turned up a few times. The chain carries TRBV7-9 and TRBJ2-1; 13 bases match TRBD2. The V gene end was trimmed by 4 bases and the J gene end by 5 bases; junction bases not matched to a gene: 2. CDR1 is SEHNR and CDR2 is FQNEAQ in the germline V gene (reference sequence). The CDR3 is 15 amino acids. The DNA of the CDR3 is TGTGCCAGCAGCTGGACTAGCGGGAGCCACAATGAGCAGTTCTTC. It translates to CASSWTSGSHNEQFF.